This TCR beta chain appears in the sequencing data of a study of T cell responses to AZD1222 COVID-19 vaccine. Across the study: Pooling was applied to second doses at about 4 or about 12 weeks. Whole-study findings and limits: Nearly half of unique spike-specific TCRs reportedly avoided B.1.351 and B.1.1.7 mutated regions. The donors showed a predominance of white British ancestry and of females, with possible underestimation of clonal diversity.

The table came from immunoSEQ multiplex PCR; TCRdb's copy has only in-frame clones and leaves some out. The sample has 90,000 to 130,000 clones; 87% are singletons. Concerning this clone itself: Its antigen remains unknown.

V shed 6 bases and J 0 bases; nucleotides not matched to a gene: 8. The germline V gene has CDR1 SGHVS and CDR2 FQNEAQ. CDR3 length: 16 amino acids. The sequencing here drew on peripheral blood, taken on day 0 of AZD1222 vaccination. The rearrangement links TRBV7-8 to TRBJ2-1; 7 positions match TRBD1. This clonotype originated in an adult in good health. The CDR3 coding sequence is TGTGCCAGCAGAGGTAGGACAGGCAGCTCCTACAATGAGCAGTTCTTC. This sequence encodes CASRGRTGSSYNEQFF.